This T cell receptor (beta chain) is from a study of blood T cells in healthy people across ages. Study-level findings and limits: Expanded clonotype shifts may have been confounded, as the donors had an unknown CMV status.

V shed 5 bases and J shed 2 bases, with 10 bases lying between them. The length of the CDR3 is 13 residues. Per germline, CDR1 SGHTA and CDR2 FQGTGA. This clonotype has more than one count but fewer than ten. The antigen is not known. Next came a second PCR, run for roughly 6 to 11 cycles, which used a sample-barcoded 5' primer along with a J-beta primer mix. A single record per CDR3 protein comes from TCRdb applying MiXCR to the 5' RACE reads. The sample yields 700,000 or so distinct CDR3 sequences, 40% to 50% seen once. The sequenced sample was blood. V is TRBV7-3 and J is TRBJ2-7, with D possibly being TRBD2 (6 bases). The TCR sequence derives from a man of 80 years or more in good health. CDR3 coding DNA: TGTGCCAGCAGCCCCGGGGGAACCTACGAGCAGTACTTC. Amino acid sequence: CASSPGGTYEQYF.